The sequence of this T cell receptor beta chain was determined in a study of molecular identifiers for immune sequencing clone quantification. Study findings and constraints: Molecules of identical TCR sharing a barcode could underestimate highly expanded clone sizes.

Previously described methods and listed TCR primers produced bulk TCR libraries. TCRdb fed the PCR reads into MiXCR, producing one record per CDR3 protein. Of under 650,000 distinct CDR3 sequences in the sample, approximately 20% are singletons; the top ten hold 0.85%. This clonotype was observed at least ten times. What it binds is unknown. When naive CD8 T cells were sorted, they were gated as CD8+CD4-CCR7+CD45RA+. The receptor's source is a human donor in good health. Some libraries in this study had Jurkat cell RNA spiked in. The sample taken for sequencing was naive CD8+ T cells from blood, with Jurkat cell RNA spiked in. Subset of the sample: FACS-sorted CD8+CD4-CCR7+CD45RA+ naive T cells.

CDR3 nucleotide sequence: TGTGCCAGCAGTTTAGGACAGGGAGGCTACACCTTC. Translation gives CASSLGQGGYTF. The rearrangement links TRBV12-3 or TRBV12-4 to TRBJ1-2; 7 bases align to TRBD1. Trimming cost V 1 base and J 8 bases; bases outside gene matches: 1. The CDR3 sequence is 12 residues long.